This T cell receptor beta chain was recovered during a study of shared clonotypes between healthy human individuals. Whole-study findings and limits: Shared clonotypes across all four donors exceeded non-shared ones in generation probability. The study found about 5% of naive CD4 clonotypes shared across a few donors.

As regards this clone: Its antigen is unknown.

The CDR3 sequence is 14 residues long. CDR1 is LNHDA and CDR2 is SQIVND in the germline V gene (reference sequence). Trimming took 6 bases from V and 0 from J, leaving 10 bases between them. The authors loaded 150 to 250 ng DNA, about 30,000 T cell genomes, into sorted-subset replicate PCRs. Using immunoSEQ multiplex PCR, the repertoire was profiled, and TCRdb retains in-frame clones only, with some absent. Of 550,000 to 850,000 clones listed, roughly 72% are singletons. The chain joins TRBV19 to TRBJ2-3; possibly TRBD2 for D (5 bases). The clonotype was recovered from a woman in her twenties or thirties in good health. Source material: memory CD4+ T cells sorted from blood. This sample's subset: CD45RA-negative fraction. CDR3 protein: CASREGPSTDTQYF. In DNA, the CDR3 is TGTGCCAGTAGAGAGGGTCCTAGCACAGATACGCAGTATTTT.